The clone carrying this T cell receptor (beta chain) was seen ten or more times. The antigen is unknown. Unique molecular identifiers featured in how the TCRbeta library was prepared. TCRdb itself ran the PCR reads through MiXCR, one entry per CDR3 protein. The table lists roughly 500,000 distinct CDR3 sequences, over 9.5% of them singletons. These data are taken from a study of T-cell reconstitution after alpha-beta-depleted transplantation in children. Study conclusions and caveats: T-cell counts and diversity were attributed mostly to newly produced T cells one year after transplant. Where some patients showed high TCRbeta diversity at day 60, it came from recipient T cells and thymic progenitors that had survived. The study reportedly traced alpha-beta T cells about two months after transplant to several hundred expanded graft clones.

The CDR3 consists of 17 residues. Germline V lookup: CDR1 SQVTM, CDR2 ANQGSEA. V gave up 6 bases and J gave up 6 bases; unmatched junction bases: 20. This TCR was recovered from a child aged 2-15 years with inherited bone marrow failure, due to receive a stem cell transplant. The genes are TRBV29-1 and TRBJ2-7; TRBD1 matches 10 bases. The material sequenced was PBMCs, taken before TCRalphabeta/CD19-depleted stem cell transplant. The CDR3 reads CSVLWGRGRQGAGEQYF. CDR3 in DNA: TGCAGCGTCTTGTGGGGGCGAGGTAGACAGGGGGCAGGCGAGCAGTACTTC.